This T cell receptor beta chain appears in the sequencing data of a study of shared clonotypes between healthy human individuals. Generated by immunoSEQ multiplex PCR, the TCRdb table keeps only in-frame clones and is missing some. The sample lists roughly 76,000 clones; about 64% were seen once. Per germline, CDR1 MDHEN and CDR2 SYDVKM. V trimming: 4 bases; J trimming: 5 bases; junction bases outside the gene matches: 10. The CDR3 length is 15 residues. This chain joins TRBV28 and TRBJ2-7; 8 bases line up with TRBD1. The sequenced sample consisted of memory CD8+ T cells sorted from blood. The subset: CD45RO+ cells pooled with CCR7-negative TemRA cells. The TCR was taken from a man younger than 45 in good health. CDR3 amino acids: CASSSTGGSPHEQYF. Written as DNA, the CDR3 is TGTGCCAGCAGTTCCACAGGGGGAAGCCCCCACGAGCAGTACTTC.